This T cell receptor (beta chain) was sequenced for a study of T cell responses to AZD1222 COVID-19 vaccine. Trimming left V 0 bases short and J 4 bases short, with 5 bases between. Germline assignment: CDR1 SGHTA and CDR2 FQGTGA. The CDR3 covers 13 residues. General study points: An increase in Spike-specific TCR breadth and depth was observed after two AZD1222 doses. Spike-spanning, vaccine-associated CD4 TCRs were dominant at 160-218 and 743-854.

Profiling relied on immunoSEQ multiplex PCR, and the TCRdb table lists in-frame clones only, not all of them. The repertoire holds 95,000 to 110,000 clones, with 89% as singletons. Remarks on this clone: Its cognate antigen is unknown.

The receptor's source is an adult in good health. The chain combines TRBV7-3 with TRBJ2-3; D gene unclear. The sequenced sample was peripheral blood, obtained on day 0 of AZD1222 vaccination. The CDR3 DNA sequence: TGTGCCAGCAGCTTAACGCTACCAGATACGCAGTATTTT. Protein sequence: CASSLTLPDTQYF.